This entry lists 22 T cell receptor beta chains sequenced from one sample in a study of OX40 agonist ivuxolimab in advanced cancers. The protocol used for the library was the immunoSEQ multiplex PCR assay. TCRdb mirrors the immuneACCESS table, restricted to in-frame sequences. Some clones are absent from its copies; in checked studies, under half trace to an unresolved V gene, and the reason for the others is unknown. The sample table records about 81,000 clones; about 88% of these occur just once. 6.6% of the sample comes from the top ten. The input for sequencing was CD4+ or CD8+ T cells sorted from blood, taken in a trial of the OX40 agonist ivuxolimab. The origin of the receptors is an adult with an advanced solid tumor such as melanoma, head and neck, liver or kidney cancer.

The genes are TRBV6-5 and TRBJ2-5; maybe TRBD2 (6 bases). Germline CDR1 is MNHEY and CDR2 is SVGAGI. The V gene lost 6 bases and the J gene lost 2 bases, with 13 bases spanning the gap. The CDR3 totals 14 residues. In DNA form, the CDR3 reads TGTGCCAGCAGCCACCTTGGGGGGCAAGAGACCCAGTACTTC. Amino acid sequence: CASSHLGGQETQYF.

The chain links TRBV27 to TRBJ2-1, with 11 bases fitting TRBD1. The CDR3 is 15 amino acids. V dropped 5 bases and J dropped 9; count of bases not matched to a gene: 9. Per the germline V gene, CDR1 is MNHEY and CDR2 is SMNVEV (reference sequence). The CDR3 loop reads CASSPTGQGVPEQFF. In nucleotides, the CDR3 is TGTGCCAGCAGTCCTACGGGACAGGGGGTCCCTGAGCAGTTCTTC.

V is TRBV27 and J is TRBJ2-7, with a weak D call TRBD2 (6 bases). The germline V gene has CDR1 MNHEY and CDR2 SMNVEV (reference sequence). V was shortened by 6 bases and J by 6 bases, with 15 bases between the two germline ends. This CDR3 has 13 residues. The CDR3 protein is CASSPRWGVEQYV. The CDR3 DNA is TGTGCCAGCAGCCCAAGGTGGGGGGTCGAGCAGTACGTC.

The chain carries TRBV25-1 and TRBJ2-7; 8 bases line up with TRBD2. The CDR3 is 15 amino acids. Germline CDR1 and CDR2: MGHDK and SYGVNS. With V trimmed by 3 bases and J by 5 bases, 9 bases remained unmatched. DNA for the CDR3: TGTGCCAGCAGTGATCCAGCGGGAGATTTAAACGAGCAGTACTTC. Its translation: CASSDPAGDLNEQYF.

The J gene is TRBJ2-3, the V gene TRBV9; tentative D call: TRBD2 (6 bases). Germline CDR1 is SGDLS and CDR2 is YYNGEE. The CDR3 has 14 amino acids. Deletions cut 6 bases from V and 3 bases from J, with 14 bases between. The CDR3 spells CASTRLVGTDTQYF. CDR3 coding DNA: TGTGCCAGCACCAGACTAGTAGGGACAGATACGCAGTATTTT.

By sample fraction, this clone is large. The chain carries TRBV4-3 and TRBJ2-3, with D possibly TRBD1 on 5 matching bases. With 0 bases removed from V and 3 bases from J, the gap between germline ends came to 13 bases. The CDR3 length is 16 residues. Germline assignment: CDR1 LGHNA and CDR2 YSLEER. The DNA for the CDR3 is TGCGCCAGCAGCCAAGATGTCAGGGAATGGACAGATACGCAGTATTTT. It is translated as CASSQDVREWTDTQYF.

The CDR3 is CASSLQGRDGYTF. The CDR3 DNA follows: TGTGCCAGCTCACTTCAGGGGCGGGATGGCTACACCTTC. The chain is built from TRBV18 and TRBJ1-2; perhaps TRBD1 as D (6 bases). The ends were cut back, 4 bases at V and 6 bases at J, with 12 bases in the middle. The CDR3 is 13 residues long. Germline CDR1 reads KGHSH; CDR2 reads LQKENI.

The J gene is TRBJ1-4, the V gene TRBV6-6, with D hard to call. CDR3 length equals 14 residues. Germline V gives CDR1 MNHNY, CDR2 SVGAGI (reference sequence). Trimming shortened V by 5 bases and J by 8 bases, and 15 bases separated the two germline ends. CDR3 amino acids: CASSPRLNDEKLFF. CDR3 sequence (DNA): TGTGCCAGCAGTCCCCGACTAAACGACGAAAAACTGTTTTTT.

The chain uses TRBV6-5 and TRBJ2-7; tentatively, D is TRBD1 (5 bases). CDR3 length equals 13 residues. V was shortened by 6 bases and J by 3 bases, with 12 bases between the two germline ends. Germline V gene lookup returns CDR1 MNHEY and CDR2 SVGAGI. CDR3 residues: CASRKGQFYEQYF. The CDR3 DNA is TGTGCCAGCAGAAAGGGGCAGTTCTACGAGCAGTACTTC.

The gene calls are TRBV27 and TRBJ2-5; D might be TRBD1 (5 bases). The CDR3 has 13 residues. Between the trimmed V and J ends, which lost 2 bases and 1 base, there was a span of 5 bases. Germline CDR1 is MNHEY and CDR2 is SMNVEV (reference sequence). CDR3: CASSLGAQETQYF. The CDR3 DNA is TGTGCCAGCAGTTTAGGGGCCCAAGAGACCCAGTACTTC.

J is TRBJ2-3 and V is TRBV9; 9 bases match TRBD2. Germline values: CDR1 SGDLS, CDR2 YYNGEE. J gave up 2 bases and V 3 bases, and 4 bases lay outside the gene matches. The CDR3 loop spans 15 amino acids. This CDR3 is CASSASGDNTDTQYF. DNA of the CDR3: TGTGCCAGCAGCGCTAGCGGGGATAACACAGATACGCAGTATTTT.

The DNA of the CDR3 is TGTGCCACCAGCAGGGGACAGGGGGGCTCCTACGAGCAGTACTTC. Protein: CATSRGQGGSYEQYF. This chain joins TRBV15 and TRBJ2-7; 11 nucleotides line up with TRBD1. V was pared by 3 bases and J by 0 bases, with 1 base of the junction left unmatched. The germline V gene encodes CDR1 LNHNV and CDR2 YYDKDF (reference sequence). This CDR3 comprises 15 residues.

The chain uses TRBV6-5 and TRBJ2-4; D gene unclear. Trimming removed 0 bases from V and 8 bases from J, with 5 bases in between. In germline, CDR1 is MNHEY, CDR2 SVGAGI. CDR3 length equals 12 residues. The CDR3 spells CASSYSGYIQYF. CDR3 nucleotide sequence: TGTGCCAGCAGTTACTCTGGGTACATTCAGTACTTC.

This chain links TRBV4-1 with TRBJ2-3; 7 nucleotides line up with TRBD2. Per germline, CDR1 MGHRA and CDR2 YSYEKL. The V and J ends lost 8 bases and 0 bases, in that order; junction bases with no gene match: 5. CDR3 length: 14 amino acids. For the CDR3, the DNA is TGCGCCAGCGGGCTAGCGGATAGCACAGATACGCAGTATTTT. Its translation: CASGLADSTDTQYF.

A single count supports this clone. The chain recombines TRBV5-1 with TRBJ1-1, with TRBD1 identical over 7 bases. J lost 1 base, V lost 6 bases, and 9 bases had no gene match. The CDR3 is 15 residues long. Germline V gene data show CDR1 as SGHRS and CDR2 as YFSETQ. DNA of the CDR3: TGCGCCAGCACCGTGGGGACAGAGAAGAACACTGAAGCTTTCTTT. As protein: CASTVGTEKNTEAFF.

The CDR3 here is CASPCYGYTF. The DNA of the CDR3 is TGTGCCAGCCCATGCTATGGCTACACCTTC. The chain carries TRBV10-3 and TRBJ1-2; D remains ambiguous. The V end lost 10 bases, the J end lost 4 bases, and 7 bases lay between the germline ends. This CDR3 spans 10 amino acids. Germline loops: CDR1 ENHRY, CDR2 SYGVKD.

The chain couples TRBV23-1 to TRBJ2-7; tentative D call: TRBD1 (6 bases). TRBV23-1 is an ORF, with its function uncertain. The CDR3 consists of 15 residues. V was trimmed by 0 bases and J by 0 bases, leaving 9 bases between them. CDR3 in amino acids: CASSQSGTSSYEQYF. For the CDR3, the DNA is TGCGCCAGCAGTCAATCCGGGACAAGCTCCTACGAGCAGTACTTC.

This chain uses TRBV5-1 with TRBJ2-5; the match to TRBD2 covers 8 bases. V gave up 4 bases and J gave up 5 bases; unmatched junction bases: 13. The CDR3 runs 16 residues. CDR1 and CDR2 from the germline V gene are SGHRS and YFSETQ. This chain's CDR3 is CASSPTEGGTSETQYF. The CDR3 bases are TGCGCCAGCAGCCCCACGGAGGGGGGGACTAGTGAGACCCAGTACTTC.

In regard to this clone: The same CDR3 can be traced to other DNA sequences in this sample. The chain recombines TRBV15 with TRBJ1-5; no firm D call. Per the germline V gene, CDR1 is LNHNV and CDR2 is YYDKDF (reference sequence). The length of the CDR3 is 15 residues. The germline V and J ends were trimmed by 0 bases and 4 bases, with 10 bases remaining between them. The CDR3 is CATSRDPGSNQPQHF. The CDR3 nucleotides are TGTGCCACCAGCAGAGACCCGGGCTCAAATCAGCCCCAGCATTTT. The full variable domain, completed using reference TRBV15 and TRBJ1-5, is DAMVIQNPRYQVTQFGKPVTLSCSQTLNHNVMYWYQQKSSQAPKLLFHYYDKDFNNEADTPDNFQSRRPNTSFCFLDIRSPGLGDTAMYLCATSRDPGSNQPQHFGDGTRLSIL.

V is TRBV9 and J is TRBJ2-3; tentative D call: TRBD2 (5 bases). The CDR3 is 16 amino acids. Germline V gene lookup returns CDR1 SGDLS and CDR2 YYNGEE. With 1 base removed from V and 0 bases from J, the gap between germline ends came to 12 bases. The CDR3 loop is CASSVSGADSTDTQYF. CDR3 coding DNA: TGTGCCAGCAGCGTATCAGGAGCGGATAGCACAGATACGCAGTATTTT.

CDR3 bases: TGTGCCAGCAGACCCCAGACTAGCCCTAATGAGCAGTTCTTC. Translated: CASRPQTSPNEQFF. This chain uses TRBV2 with TRBJ2-1, with 7 bases aligning to TRBD2. Germline assignment: CDR1 SNHLY and CDR2 FYNNEI. This CDR3 has 14 residues. J lost 7 bases, V lost 6 bases, and 9 bases had no gene match.

The V call is TRBV28, the J call TRBJ2-7, with 8 bases that match TRBD1. V was clipped by 6 bases and J by 2 bases; unmatched bases: 12. Germline-derived CDR1 and CDR2 are MDHEN and SYDVKM. This CDR3 is built from 16 residues. The CDR3 region is CASSFHRGQETYEQYV. The CDR3 DNA follows: TGTGCCAGCAGCTTTCACCGGGGACAGGAAACCTACGAGCAGTACGTC.